The rows below give T cell receptor beta chains drawn from one sample of a study of shared clonotypes between healthy human individuals. The method was immunoSEQ multiplex PCR; TCRdb's version includes in-frame clones alone and lacks a portion of them. The sample lists about 1.1 million clones, about 80% seen once, with roughly 0.83% in the top ten. The sequenced sample was memory CD4+ T cells from PBMCs. The receptors originated from a man younger than 30 in good health. Some clones in this sample may be carry-over from other donors' samples. Each CDR3 is given with its conserved first and last residue. The order of the fields is clone size, V gene, CDR3 protein. Expanded clones are given a class, and other clones once, few, many or no size at all.

size: NA
V: TRBV9
CDR3: CASSAAGGDNQPQHF

size: NA
V: TRBV5-4
CDR3: CASSPGSSSYNSPLHF

size: NA
V: TRBV30
CDR3: CAWRDGHYGYTF

size: NA
V: TRBV9
CDR3: CASSFQREGGGTQYF

size: NA
V: TRBV29-1
CDR3: CSVEPASTDTQYF

size: NA
V: TRBV6-8
CDR3: CASSSRTGPGGETQYF

size: NA
V: TRBV30
CDR3: CAWISRRNTEAFF

size: NA
V: TRBV7-9
CDR3: CASSLSSDTQYF

size: few
V: TRBV29-1
CDR3: CSVLGGTGVDEQYF

size: NA
V: TRBV5-4
CDR3: CASSTPSGGSTEAFF

size: NA
V: TRBV7-2
CDR3: CASSLGGTARQGSEAFF

size: NA
V: TRBV9
CDR3: CASSQGQGGVYEQYF

size: NA
V: TRBV5-1
CDR3: CASSLVTGAEKLFF

size: NA
V: TRBV7-9
CDR3: CASSPTGTSNEKLFF

size: NA
V: TRBV7-2
CDR3: CASSTPGFSRVNEQFF